This record covers a single TCR beta chain. The antigen remains undetermined. Clones were sequenced by immunoSEQ multiplex PCR, and TCRdb holds only the in-frame ones, with some missing. The sample contains approximately 6,000 clones, about 97% of which appear only once. This sample is part of a study of naive CD8 T cells in extremely preterm neonates. Findings and limits, study-wide: Preterm neonates shared more CDR3 nucleotide sequences (roughly 2.7%) than older groups.

The sample holds sorted live naive CD8+ CD45RA+CCR7+ T cells. The CDR3 is 14 amino acids. Germline assignment: CDR1 MDHEN and CDR2 SYDVKM. The germline V and J ends were trimmed by 4 bases and 2 bases, with 11 bases remaining between them. The sequence was obtained from a human donor in good health. V and J are TRBV28 and TRBJ1-1, with D unclear. Sequenced material: naive CD8+ T cells from blood. CDR3: CASSSPQTNTEAFF. As DNA, the CDR3 is TGTGCCAGCAGTTCCCCGCAGACTAACACTGAAGCTTTCTTT.